A selection of T cell receptor beta chains follows, all from one sample in a study of blood T cells in healthy people across ages. TCRdb re-analysed the 5' RACE reads in MiXCR, keeping a single row per CDR3 protein. The profile shows around 1,500,000 distinct CDR3 sequences, approximately 30% of them singletons. Sequenced material: blood. The receptor source for this set is a woman aged 25 to 39 in good health. Each CDR3 is given with its conserved first and last residue. A D gene is named only where the DNA matches it firmly. Expanded clones get a size class; other rows say once, few or many, or leave the size out.

D gene | J gene | V gene | clone size | CDR3 length | CDR3 protein | CDR3 DNA
TRBD2 | TRBJ2-3 | TRBV27 | - | 16 | CVSSLSQGLADHTQYF | TGTGTCAGCAGTTTATCGCAGGGACTAGCTGATCATACGCAGTATTTT
- | TRBJ1-2 | TRBV12-3/TRBV12-4 | once | 13 | CASRVQQGYGYTF | TGTGCCAGCAGGGTCCAACAGGGATATGGCTACACCTTC
- | TRBJ1-2 | TRBV5-5 | few | 14 | CASSLVGENYGYTF | TGTGCCAGCAGCTTGGTCGGGGAGAACTATGGCTACACCTTC
- | TRBJ1-1 | TRBV7-2 | once | 15 | CASSFSPDRNTEAFF | TGTGCCAGCAGCTTCTCCCCGGACAGGAACACTGAAGCTTTCTTT
- | TRBJ1-2 | TRBV2 | few | 12 | CASSRTSYGYTF | TGTGCCAGCAGTCGGACAAGCTATGGCTACACCTTC
- | TRBJ1-2 | TRBV5-1 | - | 13 | CASSLSGDSGYTF | TGCGCCAGCAGCTTGTCGGGGGATAGTGGCTACACCTTC
- | TRBJ2-3 | TRBV30 | - | 12 | CAWNRVLDTQYF | TGTGCCTGGAACAGGGTTCTAGATACGCAGTATTTT
TRBD2 | TRBJ2-1 | TRBV7-2 | - | 16 | CASSLDRAGVAQEQFF | TGTGCCAGCAGCTTAGATCGTGCGGGAGTGGCACAGGAGCAGTTCTTC
- | TRBJ1-2 | TRBV10-3 | - | 13 | CAISTPTPAGYTF | TGTGCCATCAGTACCCCGACTCCCGCAGGCTACACCTTC
- | TRBJ1-4 | TRBV12-3/TRBV12-4 | few | 12 | CASSLDSEKLFF | TGTGCCAGCAGTTTAGATAGTGAAAAACTGTTTTTT
- | TRBJ1-2 | TRBV9 | few | 16 | CASSPQGAGPTYGYTF | TGTGCCAGCAGCCCACAGGGCGCGGGGCCCACCTATGGCTACACCTTC
TRBD1 | TRBJ2-2 | TRBV4-1 | - | 15 | CASSSPGQGSGELFF | TGCGCCAGCAGCTCGCCGGGACAGGGATCCGGGGAGCTGTTTTTT
TRBD2 | TRBJ2-7 | TRBV5-1 | few | 14 | CASSTGGVSYEQYF | TGCGCCAGCAGCACGGGGGGAGTTTCCTACGAGCAGTACTTC
- | TRBJ2-1 | TRBV24-1 | once | 17 | CATSDSFGTGYYNEQFF | TGTGCCACCAGTGACTCCTTCGGAACAGGGTATTACAATGAGCAGTTCTTC
- | TRBJ1-2 | TRBV6-5 | - | 14 | CASSEDSYNYGYTF | TGTGCCAGCAGTGAGGACAGTTATAACTATGGCTACACCTTC
TRBD2 | TRBJ2-1 | TRBV14 | few | 17 | CASSQLVGGRAYNEQFF | TGTGCCAGCAGCCAACTAGTCGGCGGGAGGGCCTACAATGAGCAGTTCTTC
TRBD1 | TRBJ2-7 | TRBV3-1 | few | 13 | CASSYGQGAEQYF | TGTGCCAGCAGCTACGGACAGGGGGCCGAGCAGTACTTC
- | TRBJ1-2 | TRBV20-1 | few | 13 | CSATRGREYGYTF | TGCAGTGCCACACGGGGCAGGGAATATGGTTACACCTTC
- | TRBJ1-2 | TRBV30 | - | 12 | CAWRGTNYGYTF | TGTGCCTGGAGGGGTACTAACTATGGCTACACCTTC
- | TRBJ2-5 | TRBV7-3 | many | 14 | CASSLNGDQETQYF | TGTGCCAGCAGCTTAAATGGGGATCAAGAGACCCAGTACTTC
- | TRBJ2-2 | TRBV25-1 | - | 16 | CASSEYKAEYTGERFF | TGTGCCAGCAGTGAATATAAGGCAGAGTACACCGGGGAGCGGTTTTTT
TRBD2 | TRBJ2-1 | TRBV7-6 | few | 19 | CASSPGARRLAGDQETQFF | TGTGCCAGCAGCCCAGGGGCCCGGAGACTAGCGGGGGACCAAGAGACCCAGTTCTTC
- | TRBJ2-1 | TRBV14 | few | 14 | CASSHWKGHNEQFF | TGTGCCAGCAGCCACTGGAAAGGACACAATGAGCAGTTCTTC
- | TRBJ2-1 | TRBV20-1 | - | 14 | CSARKDSAYNEQFF | TGCAGTGCTAGAAAGGACAGCGCGTACAATGAGCAGTTCTTC
TRBD1 | TRBJ2-7 | TRBV10-1 | - | 15 | CASSESGTGHYEQYF | TGCGCCAGCAGTGAGTCTGGGACAGGACACTACGAGCAGTACTTC
- | TRBJ2-1 | TRBV12-3/TRBV12-4 | few | 14 | CASSSKNRVNEQFF | TGTGCCAGCAGTTCAAAAAACAGGGTCAATGAGCAGTTCTTC
- | TRBJ2-7 | TRBV14 | many | 13 | CASSQEFSGEQYF | TGTGCCAGCAGCCAAGAATTCTCGGGCGAGCAGTACTTC
- | TRBJ2-7 | TRBV12-3/TRBV12-4 | - | 12 | CASSSKGDQQYF | TGTGCCAGCAGTTCGAAGGGAGACCAGCAGTACTTC
- | TRBJ2-1 | TRBV7-7 | many | 15 | CASSLGESSYNEQFF | TGTGCCAGCAGCTTAGGCGAGAGCTCCTACAATGAGCAGTTCTTC
- | TRBJ1-5 | TRBV24-1 | - | 14 | CATSDGGSNQPQHF | TGTGCCACCAGTGACGGCGGGTCTAATCAGCCCCAGCATTTT
- | TRBJ2-3 | TRBV20-1 | - | 15 | CSASVSESETDTQYF | TGCAGTGCTAGTGTAAGCGAGAGTGAAACAGATACGCAGTATTTT
- | TRBJ2-7 | TRBV12-3/TRBV12-4 | - | 12 | CACSRGTYEQYF | TGTGCCTGCAGTCGCGGGACCTACGAGCAGTACTTC
- | TRBJ2-3 | TRBV20-1 | few | 14 | CSARDRWGVDTQYF | TGCAGTGCTAGAGATCGCTGGGGCGTAGATACGCAGTATTTT
TRBD2 | TRBJ2-3 | TRBV7-9 | - | 17 | CASNRLAGGPSTDRQYF | TGTGCCAGCAACCGCCTAGCGGGTGGGCCTAGCACAGATAGGCAGTATTTT
- | TRBJ1-5 | TRBV5-6 | - | 13 | CASSQGWGQPQHF | TGTGCCAGCAGCCAGGGTTGGGGCCAGCCCCAGCATTTT
- | TRBJ2-3 | TRBV20-1 | - | 13 | CSASRGPPDTQYF | TGCAGTGCTAGCAGGGGTCCCCCAGATACGCAGTATTTT
- | TRBJ1-2 | TRBV2 | - | 16 | CASSDASARGWGGYTF | TGTGCCAGCAGTGACGCTTCTGCCAGGGGATGGGGGGGCTACACCTTC
- | TRBJ2-7 | TRBV28 | few | 15 | CASSLYQVEAYEQYF | TGTGCCAGCAGTTTATATCAGGTAGAAGCCTACGAGCAGTACTTC
- | TRBJ2-3 | TRBV3-1 | few | 14 | CASSQRGFADTQYF | TGTGCCAGCAGCCAGAGGGGTTTCGCAGATACGCAGTATTTT
- | TRBJ2-2 | TRBV4-1 | - | 15 | CASSQVVGNTGELFF | TGCGCCAGCAGCCAAGTTGTAGGGAACACCGGGGAGCTGTTTTTT
- | TRBJ2-3 | TRBV6-5 | few | 16 | CASSYSLGGRTDTQYF | TGTGCCAGCAGTTACTCCCTCGGGGGGCGAACAGATACGCAGTATTTT
- | TRBJ2-7 | TRBV20-1 | - | 15 | CSARMQGSSYNEQYF | TGCAGTGCTAGAATGCAGGGAAGCTCCTACAATGAGCAGTACTTC
- | TRBJ2-1 | TRBV27 | - | 12 | CASSKGENEQFF | TGTGCCAGCAGTAAAGGGGAGAATGAGCAGTTCTTC
- | TRBJ1-2 | TRBV6-6 | - | 13 | CASSPNPQRGYTF | TGTGCCAGCAGTCCGAACCCACAAAGGGGCTACACCTTC
TRBD1 | TRBJ2-5 | TRBV20-1 | few | 18 | CSARDRYRGKGSVKTQYF | TGCAGTGCTAGAGATCGATACAGGGGGAAAGGTTCTGTGAAGACCCAGTACTTC
TRBD2 | TRBJ2-3 | TRBV20-1 | - | 14 | CSAREATYTDTQYF | TGCAGTGCGCGGGAGGCCACATACACAGATACGCAGTATTTT
- | TRBJ2-3 | TRBV7-2 | - | 16 | CASSLALARDTDTQYF | TGTGCCAGCAGCTTAGCGCTTGCGCGGGACACAGATACGCAGTATTTT
- | TRBJ2-5 | TRBV11-3 | - | 16 | CASSPGTPIRQETQYF | TGTGCCAGCAGCCCCGGGACACCGATTCGTCAAGAGACCCAGTACTTC
- | TRBJ1-2 | TRBV3-1 | - | 14 | CASSQDARGYGYTF | TGTGCCAGCAGCCAAGATGCCCGGGGGTATGGCTACACCTTC
- | TRBJ1-1 | TRBV29-1 | few | 12 | CSVTDGNTEAFF | TGCAGCGTTACGGACGGGAACACTGAAGCTTTCTTT
- | TRBJ1-2 | TRBV29-1 | many | 11 | CSVAFGGGYTF | TGCAGCGTTGCTTTCGGGGGAGGCTACACCTTC
TRBD1 | TRBJ2-1 | TRBV4-1 | - | 15 | CASSQVGQGGNEQFF | TGCGCCAGCAGCCAAGTGGGACAGGGGGGAAATGAGCAGTTCTTC
- | TRBJ2-5 | TRBV7-2 | - | 14 | CASSPAGQGETQYF | TGTGCCAGCAGCCCTGCGGGACAAGGGGAGACCCAGTACTTC
TRBD1 | TRBJ2-1 | TRBV7-2 | many | 15 | CASSPGQGARNEQFF | TGTGCCAGCAGTCCGGGACAGGGGGCACGTAATGAGCAGTTCTTC
- | TRBJ2-5 | TRBV20-1 | - | 12 | CRARDEAGTQYF | TGCAGGGCTAGGGATGAGGCAGGGACCCAGTACTTC